The 9 T cell receptor beta chains presented below share a single source sample, sequenced in a study of blood T cell repertoires in COVID-19. Sequenced by immunoSEQ multiplex PCR; TCRdb stores in-frame clones only, minus some. The sample lists 210,000 or so clones, roughly 78% occurring once. Sequencing used peripheral blood. The receptors originated from an elderly woman with active or convalescent COVID-19.

J is TRBJ2-7 and V is TRBV10-3; the D gene is possibly TRBD1 (6 bases). V was clipped by 3 bases and J by 3 bases, with 9 bases between them. Germline V gene lookup returns CDR1 ENHRY and CDR2 SYGVKD. This CDR3 contains 13 residues. The CDR3 coding sequence is TGTGCCATCAGTGAAGGACAGATCTACGAGCAGTACTTC. Protein product: CAISEGQIYEQYF.

The chain combines TRBV9 with TRBJ2-3, with 7 nucleotides matching TRBD2. CDR3 size: 17 residues. Germline CDR1 SGDLS, CDR2 YYNGEE. The V and J ends lost 0 bases and 4 bases, in that order; junction bases with no gene match: 11. The CDR3 nucleotides are TGTGCCAGCAGCGTAGCCTCTTGGACTCGGGGGGCAGATACGCAGTATTTT. Translation gives CASSVASWTRGADTQYF.

V is TRBV19 and J is TRBJ2-2; TRBD1 might be the D (6 bases). V lost 11 bases and J lost 4, with 17 bases in between. Looked up from germline, CDR1 is LNHDA and CDR2 is SQIVND (reference sequence). The CDR3 extends over 14 amino acids. CDR3 DNA sequence: TGTGCCGGAAAGGATTACAGGGCCACCGGGGAGCTGTTTTTT. This sequence encodes CAGKDYRATGELFF.

The rearrangement uses TRBV7-9 and TRBJ2-4; D gene unclear. Germline V lookup: CDR1 SEHNR, CDR2 FQNEAQ (reference sequence). This CDR3 region has 14 residues. V was clipped by 3 bases and J by 8 bases, with 14 bases between them. The CDR3 nucleotides read TGTGCCAGCAGCTTTATACCCGCTAGTGACATTCAGTACTTC. Protein: CASSFIPASDIQYF.

This rearrangement joins TRBV5-1 to TRBJ2-1; 11 bases match TRBD2. The V and J ends lost 0 bases and 11 bases, in that order; junction bases with no gene match: 7. The germline V gene has CDR1 SGHRS and CDR2 YFSETQ. The CDR3 length is 15 residues. The CDR3 sequence is CASSLVASGGSQQFF. The CDR3 coding sequence is TGCGCCAGCAGCTTGGTGGCTAGCGGGGGGTCTCAGCAGTTCTTC.

In this sample, this clone turned up a few times. The chain couples TRBV5-1 to TRBJ2-1, with D possibly TRBD1 on 6 matching bases. The CDR3 consists of 12 residues. V was cut by 5 bases and J by 8 bases, with 11 bases left in between. Germline-derived CDR1 and CDR2 are SGHRS and YFSETQ. The DNA of the CDR3 is TGCGCCAGCAGTTCAGGGGCGGATGAGCAGTTCTTC. Its translation: CASSSGADEQFF.

This rearrangement joins TRBV27 to TRBJ2-1; 12 nucleotides agree with TRBD1. Germline CDR1 is MNHEY and CDR2 is SMNVEV (reference sequence). CDR3 length: 14 amino acids. V was clipped by 5 bases and J by 9 bases; unmatched bases: 5. The CDR3 region has the DNA TGTGCCAGCAGTCCCGGGACAGGGGGCACTGAGCAGTTCTTC. Translating it yields CASSPGTGGTEQFF.

The rearrangement links TRBV6-4 to TRBJ1-2; TRBD1 matches 10 bases. V shed 5 bases and J 7 bases; nucleotides not matched to a gene: 10. This CDR3 is 15 amino acids long. Germline V gene sequence: CDR1 MRHNA, CDR2 SNTAGT. CDR3 in DNA: TGTGCCAGCAGTAATACCGGGACAGGGGACCGTGGCTACACCTTC. Its translation: CASSNTGTGDRGYTF.

This rearrangement joins TRBV7-9 to TRBJ2-7; 9 positions match TRBD1. The CDR3 extends over 18 amino acids. Germline V gene data show CDR1 as SEHNR and CDR2 as FQNEAQ (reference sequence). V was pared by 1 base and J by 1 base, with 11 bases of the junction left unmatched. The CDR3 here is CASSLETTGGIGSYEQYF. CDR3 in DNA: TGTGCCAGCAGCTTAGAAACCACAGGGGGCATAGGGTCCTACGAGCAGTACTTC.